A single sample gave rise to the 21 T cell receptor beta chains below, sequenced in a study of cytotoxic CD8 clonotypes in ibrutinib-treated CLL. The assay was immunoSEQ multiplex PCR, and TCRdb's table has in-frame clones only and misses some. The data show about 160,000 clones, with more than 75% seen just once and about 2% held by the top ten. Source: PBMCs, taken after 12 months of ibrutinib treatment. The receptors were gathered from a human donor with chronic lymphocytic leukemia.

The CDR3 loop reads CASSLGLVAGELFF. The CDR3 nucleotides are TGTGCCAGCAGCTTAGGTCTGGTAGCAGGGGAGCTGTTTTTT. The rearrangement links TRBV7-9 to TRBJ2-2; no firm D call. Germline V lookup: CDR1 SEHNR, CDR2 FQNEAQ (reference sequence). V shed 1 base and J shed 8 bases, with 11 bases lying between them. There are 14 residues in the CDR3.

V is TRBV11-1 and J is TRBJ2-7; tentatively, D is TRBD1 or TRBD2 (5 bases each). V lost 5 bases to trimming and J lost 2 bases, with 10 bases between them. The CDR3 consists of 13 residues. The germline CDR1 and CDR2 sequences are SGHAT and FQDESV (reference sequence). The CDR3 nucleotides are TGTGCCAGCAGCCGGGACCTAGCCTACGAGCAGTACTTC. It translates to CASSRDLAYEQYF.

The chain combines TRBV4-3 with TRBJ1-3; D is uncertain. The CDR3 extends over 14 amino acids. V shed 4 bases and J shed 0 bases, with 7 bases lying between them. Germline CDR1 LGHNA, CDR2 YSLEER. CDR3 sequence: CASSLSISGNTIYF. CDR3 in DNA: TGCGCCAGCAGCCTTAGTATCTCTGGAAACACCATATATTTT.

V and J are TRBV6-1 and TRBJ1-5; D possibly corresponds to TRBD1 (5 bases). Per germline, CDR1 MNHNS and CDR2 SASEGT. Trimming removed 6 bases from V and 0 bases from J, with 12 bases in between. The CDR3 runs to 15 residues. CDR3 nucleotides: TGTGCCAGCAGCGTTGGGGGTTTTAGCAATCAGCCCCAGCATTTT. It encodes CASSVGGFSNQPQHF.

The rearrangement uses TRBV5-1 and TRBJ2-5; weak D call: TRBD2 (6 bases). Trimming took 0 bases from V and 3 from J, leaving 12 bases between them. The CDR3 totals 15 residues. The V gene's germline CDR1 is SGHRS and CDR2 YFSETQ. The CDR3: CASSLAGTGEETQYF. CDR3 in DNA: TGCGCCAGCAGCTTGGCCGGGACGGGGGAAGAGACCCAGTACTTC.

Comments on this clone: The identical CDR3 is also encoded by other nucleotide sequences in the sample. This chain uses TRBV27 with TRBJ2-7; unclear D gene. V was trimmed by 3 bases and J by 2 bases, leaving 8 bases between them. CDR3 size: 13 residues. The germline gives CDR1 MNHEY, CDR2 SMNVEV (reference sequence). The CDR3 is CASSFDGTYEQYF. In DNA, the CDR3 is TGTGCCAGCAGTTTCGACGGAACCTACGAGCAGTACTTC.

The chain recombines TRBV19 with TRBJ2-1; D not certain. This CDR3 contains 11 residues. Germline V gives CDR1 LNHDA, CDR2 SQIVND (reference sequence). V lost 6 bases and J 4 bases, leaving 4 bases between the germline ends. In DNA form, the CDR3 reads TGTGCCAGTAGCCAATACAATGAGCAGTTCTTC. Protein sequence: CASSQYNEQFF.

This chain links TRBV4-2 with TRBJ2-6; TRBD1 might be the D (6 bases). CDR1 and CDR2 from the germline V gene are LGHNA and YNFKEQ. The CDR3 is 18 residues long. V was shortened by 2 bases and J by 4 bases, with 18 bases between the two germline ends. The CDR3 here is CASSQFRDTQSGANVLTF. DNA of the CDR3: TGTGCCAGCAGCCAATTTCGGGACACACAGTCCGGGGCCAACGTCCTGACTTTC.

The chain recombines TRBV7-9 with TRBJ2-3, with D unresolved. V was clipped by 1 base and J by 2 bases, with 7 bases between them. CDR1 and CDR2 from the germline V gene are SEHNR and FQNEAQ (reference sequence). The CDR3 loop spans 14 amino acids. CDR3 sequence (DNA): TGTGCCAGCAGCTTAGGAGGCTTCACAGATACGCAGTATTTT. Residues: CASSLGGFTDTQYF.

The V and J genes are TRBV5-1 and TRBJ1-5, with TRBD1 matching 7 bases. The CDR3 runs to 15 residues. V was clipped by 4 bases and J by 6 bases; unmatched bases: 10. In germline, CDR1 is SGHRS, CDR2 YFSETQ. This chain's CDR3 is CASSVEGARGQPQHF. The CDR3, as DNA: TGCGCCAGCAGCGTGGAGGGGGCTCGGGGTCAGCCCCAGCATTTT.

The chain recombines TRBV6-6 with TRBJ1-5; no clear D. CDR1 MNHNY and CDR2 SVGAGI come from the germline V gene (reference sequence). Trimming stripped 0 bases from V and 6 bases from J, with 12 bases between. The CDR3 is 15 amino acids. The CDR3 DNA reads as TGTGCCAGCAGTTACTCGTTGGAGGTCGGTCAGCCCCAGCATTTT. Its protein is CASSYSLEVGQPQHF.

The table lists this clone with a few counts. The chain employs TRBV6-7 and TRBJ1-1; 10 positions match TRBD1. TRBV6-7 is an ORF; its function is uncertain. This CDR3 has 17 amino acids. J was trimmed by 0 bases and V by 5 bases; bases with no gene match: 9. As DNA, the CDR3 is TGTGCCAGCAGTATCCCGGGACAGGGGTCCATGAACACTGAAGCTTTCTTT. It yields the protein CASSIPGQGSMNTEAFF.

The genes are TRBV27 and TRBJ1-5, with D tentatively TRBD1 (6 bases). The CDR3 length is 18 residues. Germline values: CDR1 MNHEY, CDR2 SMNVEV (reference sequence). Trimming pared 3 bases from V and 0 bases from J, leaving 18 bases between. The CDR3 coding sequence is TGTGCCAGCAGTTTGGTTGGACAGCCATCTTATAGCAATCAGCCCCAGCATTTT. It is translated as CASSLVGQPSYSNQPQHF.

The V call is TRBV4-3, the J call TRBJ2-1; 7 positions agree with TRBD2. The length of the CDR3 is 15 residues. The V gene end was trimmed by 0 bases and the J gene end by 7 bases; junction bases not matched to a gene: 6. Germline-derived CDR1 and CDR2 are LGHNA and YSLEER. In nucleotides, the CDR3 is TGCGCCAGCAGCCAAGAGAGGAGCGGGGTAAATGAGCAGTTCTTC. Translation gives CASSQERSGVNEQFF.

The J gene is TRBJ1-1, the V gene TRBV7-2; D might be TRBD1 (5 bases). Germline CDR1 reads SGHTA; CDR2 reads FQGNSA. V gave up 5 bases and J gave up 5 bases, with 15 bases separating them. This CDR3 has 14 residues. CDR3 nucleotides: TGTGCCAGCAGCATCCCGGGGGTCAGGACTGAAGCTTTCTTT. Its translation: CASSIPGVRTEAFF.

V gene TRBV28 combines with J gene TRBJ1-2, with D maybe TRBD1 (5 bases). The CDR3 runs 13 residues. Germline lookup yields CDR1 MDHEN and CDR2 SYDVKM. The V end was cut by 2 bases, the J end by 7 bases, with 11 bases between. CDR3 loop: CASSLVSGPGYTF. The CDR3 region has the DNA TGTGCCAGCAGTTTAGTATCGGGGCCTGGCTACACCTTC.

The J gene is TRBJ1-2, the V gene TRBV4-2; D is unclear. The CDR3 runs to 12 residues. V dropped 4 bases and J dropped 7 bases, with 10 bases sitting between them. Germline CDR1 LGHNA, CDR2 YNFKEQ. Here the CDR3 DNA reads TGTGCCAGCAGCCCGTTAATCGGTGGCTACACCTTC. The encoded protein is CASSPLIGGYTF.

The chain's CDR3 is CASSLGQGGSLGTQYF. As DNA, the CDR3 is TGCGCCAGCAGCTTGGGCCAGGGAGGCAGCTTGGGGACCCAGTACTTC. The rearrangement links TRBV5-1 to TRBJ2-5, with D possibly matching TRBD2 (6 bases). Germline loops: CDR1 SGHRS, CDR2 YFSETQ. The CDR3 spans 16 residues. Trimming pared 0 bases from V and 7 bases from J, leaving 19 bases between. Complete variable domain (other parts from reference TRBV5-1 and TRBJ2-5): KAGVTQTPRYLIKTRGQQVTLSCSPISGHRSVSWYQQTPGQGLQFLFEYFSETQRNKGNFPGRFSGRQFSNSRSEMNVSTLELGDSALYLCASSLGQGGSLGTQYFGPGTRLLVL.

This chain uses TRBV21-1 with TRBJ2-7; the table gives TRBD2 as D, unverified against the DNA. TRBV21-1 is a pseudogene segment. CDR3 size: 11 residues. CDR3 nucleotide sequence: TGTGCCAGCAGTCCCTTCTACGAGCAGTACTTC. It codes for CASSPFYEQYF.

This clone was seen just once. This rearrangement joins TRBV5-1 to TRBJ1-1; D might be TRBD1 (5 bases). CDR3 length: 15 amino acids. CDR1 and CDR2 from the germline V gene are SGHRS and YFSETQ. V lost 1 base, J lost 5 bases, and 15 bases lay in between. The CDR3 DNA reads as TGCGCCAGCAGCTTGCAGGCAGGGTCAGGAACTGAAGCTTTCTTT. Protein product: CASSLQAGSGTEAFF.

The chain has TRBV9 and TRBJ2-1; TRBD2 matches at 12 bases. This CDR3 has 19 residues. Germline values: CDR1 SGDLS, CDR2 YYNGEE. V lost 0 bases, J lost 5 bases, and 12 bases stayed unmatched. This CDR3 reads CASSVETLPGLAGHNEQFF. Written as DNA, the CDR3 is TGTGCCAGCAGCGTAGAAACCCTTCCGGGACTAGCGGGCCACAATGAGCAGTTCTTC.